This T cell receptor beta chain emerged from a study of shared clonotypes between healthy human individuals. The data were produced by immunoSEQ multiplex PCR, yet TCRdb's version contains in-frame clones alone and is incomplete. The sample has roughly 720,000 clones; 90% are singletons. Germline loops: CDR1 LNHDA, CDR2 SQIVND (reference sequence). Trimming cost V 8 bases and J 4 bases; bases outside gene matches: 9. The CDR3 length is 15 residues. This clone was seen once. The sample taken for sequencing was memory CD8+ T cells from PBMCs. The sample's subset: CD45RO+ cells pooled with CCR7-negative TemRA cells. The chain carries TRBV19 and TRBJ2-2; 8 bases are a match to TRBD2. The clonotype originates from a man between 18 and 29 years old in good health. Some clones in this sample may be carry-over from other donors' samples. The CDR3 loop reads CASARLATGTGELFF. The CDR3 bases are TGTGCCAGTGCGAGACTAGCGACGGGCACCGGGGAGCTGTTTTTT.